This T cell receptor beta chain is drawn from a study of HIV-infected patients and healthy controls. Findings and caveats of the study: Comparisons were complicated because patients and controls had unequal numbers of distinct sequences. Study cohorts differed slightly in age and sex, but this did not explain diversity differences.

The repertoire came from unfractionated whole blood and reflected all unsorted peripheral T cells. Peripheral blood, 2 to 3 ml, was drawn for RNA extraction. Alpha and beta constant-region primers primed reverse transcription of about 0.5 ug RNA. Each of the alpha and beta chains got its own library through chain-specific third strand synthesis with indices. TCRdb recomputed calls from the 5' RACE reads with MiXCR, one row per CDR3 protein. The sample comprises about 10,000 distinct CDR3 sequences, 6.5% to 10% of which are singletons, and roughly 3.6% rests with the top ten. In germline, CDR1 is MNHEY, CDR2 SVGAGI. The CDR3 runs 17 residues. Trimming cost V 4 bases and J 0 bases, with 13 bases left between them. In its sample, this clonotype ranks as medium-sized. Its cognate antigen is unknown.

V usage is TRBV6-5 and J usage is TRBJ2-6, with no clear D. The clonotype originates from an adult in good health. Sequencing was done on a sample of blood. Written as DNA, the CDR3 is TGTGCCAGCAGTTTCTCAGGCTACAGCTCTGGGGCCAACGTCCTGACTTTC. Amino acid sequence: CASSFSGYSSGANVLTF.